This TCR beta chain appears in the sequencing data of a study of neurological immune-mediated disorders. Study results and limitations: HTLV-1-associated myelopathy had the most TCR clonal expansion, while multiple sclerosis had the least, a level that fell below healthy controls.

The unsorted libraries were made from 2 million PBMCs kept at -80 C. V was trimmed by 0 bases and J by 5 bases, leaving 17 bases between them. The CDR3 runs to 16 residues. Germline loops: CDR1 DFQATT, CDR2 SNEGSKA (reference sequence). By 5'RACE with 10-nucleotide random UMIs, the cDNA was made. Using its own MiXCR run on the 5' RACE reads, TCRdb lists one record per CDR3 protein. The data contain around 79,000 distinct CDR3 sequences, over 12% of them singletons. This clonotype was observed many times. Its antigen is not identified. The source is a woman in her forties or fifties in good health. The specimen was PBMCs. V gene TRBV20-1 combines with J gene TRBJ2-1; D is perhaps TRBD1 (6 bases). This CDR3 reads CSARDLRRTADNEQFF. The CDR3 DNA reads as TGCAGTGCTAGAGATCTTCGCAGGACAGCAGACAATGAGCAGTTCTTC.